A single sample is the source of the 2 T cell receptor beta chains below, sequenced in a study of cytomegalovirus exposure and HLA in healthy donors. Here immunoSEQ multiplex PCR was the method, and the copy in TCRdb shows in-frame clones only, minus some. The sample includes under 250,000 clones, around 87% seen only once; the top ten take 1.5% to 2.5%. The sequencing sample was made of PBMCs. The receptors stem from a woman aged 18-29 years in good health and CMV-seropositive.

This chain uses TRBV28 with TRBJ1-3; D is perhaps TRBD1 (5 bases). The CDR3 covers 14 residues. Trimming cost V 2 bases and J 4 bases, with 9 bases left between them. CDR1 is MDHEN and CDR2 is SYDVKM in the germline V gene. The CDR3 DNA is TGTGCCAGCAGTTTAGAGGGACTCGGAAACACCATATATTTT. This sequence encodes CASSLEGLGNTIYF.

The chain combines TRBV28 with TRBJ2-7; 10 bases are a match to TRBD2. V lost 6 bases and J lost 3; bases outside the gene matches: 5. This CDR3 spans 14 amino acids. Germline V gene data show CDR1 as MDHEN and CDR2 as SYDVKM. The CDR3 DNA sequence: TGTGCCAGCAGCGGTCTAGCGGGGGTCTACGAGCAGTACTTC. Its protein is CASSGLAGVYEQYF.